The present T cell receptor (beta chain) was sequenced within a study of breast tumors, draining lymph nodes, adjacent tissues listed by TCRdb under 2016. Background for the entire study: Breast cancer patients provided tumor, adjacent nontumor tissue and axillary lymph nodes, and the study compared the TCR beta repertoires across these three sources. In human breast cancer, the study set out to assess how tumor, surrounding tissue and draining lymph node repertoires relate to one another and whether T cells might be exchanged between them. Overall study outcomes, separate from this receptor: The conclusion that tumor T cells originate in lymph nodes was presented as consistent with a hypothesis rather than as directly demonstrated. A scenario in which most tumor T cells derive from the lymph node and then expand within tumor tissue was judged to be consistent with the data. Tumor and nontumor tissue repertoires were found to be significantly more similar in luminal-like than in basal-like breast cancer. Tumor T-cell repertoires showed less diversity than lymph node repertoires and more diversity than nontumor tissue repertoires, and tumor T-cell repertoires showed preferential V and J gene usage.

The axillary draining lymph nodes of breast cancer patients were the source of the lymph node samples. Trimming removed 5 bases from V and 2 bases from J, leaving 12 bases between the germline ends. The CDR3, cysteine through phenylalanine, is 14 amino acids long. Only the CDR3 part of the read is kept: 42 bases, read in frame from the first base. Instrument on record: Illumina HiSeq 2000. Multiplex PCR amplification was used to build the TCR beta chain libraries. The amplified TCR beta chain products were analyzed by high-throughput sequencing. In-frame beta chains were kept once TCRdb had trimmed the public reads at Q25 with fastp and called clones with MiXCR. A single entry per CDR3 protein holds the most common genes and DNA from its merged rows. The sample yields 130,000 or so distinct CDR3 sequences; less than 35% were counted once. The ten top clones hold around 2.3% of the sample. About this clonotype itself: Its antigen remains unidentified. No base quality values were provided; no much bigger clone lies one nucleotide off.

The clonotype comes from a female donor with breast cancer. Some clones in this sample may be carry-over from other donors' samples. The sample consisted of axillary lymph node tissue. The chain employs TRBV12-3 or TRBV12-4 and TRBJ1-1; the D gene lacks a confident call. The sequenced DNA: TGTGCCAGCAGTCCTCAACGGGCTAACACTGAAGCTTTCTTT. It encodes CASSPQRANTEAFF.